These T cell receptor beta chains were read from a single sample in a study of breast tumors, draining lymph nodes, adjacent tissues. TCRdb reanalysed the multiplex PCR reads using MiXCR and keeps one entry per CDR3 protein. Altogether under 300,000 distinct CDR3 sequences are present, under 40% being singletons, with the ten largest covering approximately 3.6%. The sequencing input was axillary lymph node tissue. The receptors stem from a female donor with breast cancer. Some clones in this sample may be carry-over from other donors' samples. Each CDR3 is given with its conserved first and last residue. A D gene is named only where the DNA matches it firmly. A row's size may be missing; if present it is once, few, many or a size class.

.	TRBJ1-4	many	TRBV10-1	CASSQEKLFF	TGCGCCAGCAGTCAAGAAAAACTGTTTTTT
.	TRBJ2-5	.	TRBV7-2	CASSLMGGGETQYF	TGTGCCAGCAGCCTAATGGGGGGCGGAGAGACCCAGTACTTC
TRBD1	TRBJ1-5	many	TRBV2	CASSVWGRGRNQPQHF	TGTGCCAGCAGTGTTTGGGGTAGGGGGCGTAATCAGCCCCAGCATTTT
TRBD1	TRBJ1-6	.	TRBV6-6	CASSHGDRGRNSPLHF	TGTGCCAGCAGTCACGGGGACAGGGGTCGGAATTCACCCCTCCACTTT
TRBD2	TRBJ2-1	few	TRBV20-1	CSWGGGLAGTNEQFF	TGCAGCTGGGGGGGCGGACTAGCGGGAACCAATGAGCAGTTCTTC
TRBD2	TRBJ2-2	many	TRBV4-2	CASSPTSGAEGGELFF	TGTGCCAGCAGCCCCACTAGCGGTGCGGAGGGCGGGGAGCTGTTTTTT
TRBD1	TRBJ2-5	.	TRBV7-9	CASRPGQVETQYF	TGTGCCAGCAGACCGGGACAGGTCGAGACCCAGTACTTC
TRBD1	TRBJ2-2	.	TRBV6-1	CASRVSRTGFTGELFF	TGTGCCAGCAGAGTATCCAGGACAGGATTCACCGGGGAGCTGTTTTTT
.	TRBJ2-5	.	TRBV6-2/TRBV6-3	CASSNPWAAETQYF	TGTGCCAGCAGTAACCCGTGGGCCGCAGAGACCCAGTACTTC
.	TRBJ1-5	.	TRBV11-1	CASTHGVLNQPQHF	TGTGCCAGCACCCACGGGGTCCTCAATCAGCCCCAGCATTTT
TRBD2	TRBJ2-5	many	TRBV4-3	CASSQDLSGLGGQETQYF	TGCGCCAGCAGCCAAGATTTGAGTGGACTAGGTGGCCAAGAGACCCAGTACTTC
TRBD2	TRBJ2-1	many	TRBV9	CASSVGGGSYNEQFF	TGTGCCAGCAGCGTTGGCGGGGGTTCCTACAATGAGCAGTTCTTC
TRBD2	TRBJ2-1	many	TRBV7-9	CASSLKGGTSGGNEQFF	TGTGCCAGCAGCTTAAAAGGGGGGACTAGCGGGGGGAATGAGCAGTTCTTC
TRBD2	TRBJ2-1	.	TRBV12-3/TRBV12-4	CASSPQAGVNEQFF	TGTGCCAGCAGCCCTCAGGCGGGAGTGAATGAGCAGTTCTTC
.	TRBJ2-7	many	TRBV6-5	CASSYSGLARSYEQYF	TGTGCCAGCAGTTACTCTGGCTTAGCGCGCTCCTACGAGCAGTACTTC
.	TRBJ2-1	many	TRBV19	CASSPGASYNEQFF	TGTGCCAGTAGTCCCGGGGCATCATACAATGAGCAGTTCTTC
.	TRBJ1-2	many	TRBV7-2	CASRGTSNYGYTF	TGTGCCAGCCGGGGGACCTCTAACTATGGCTACACCTTC
.	TRBJ2-1	.	TRBV28	CASSPPEETYNEQFF	TGTGCCAGCAGTCCCCCGGAGGAAACTTACAATGAGCAGTTCTTC
TRBD1	TRBJ1-5	many	TRBV19	CASSIVGTANQPQHF	TGTGCCAGTAGTATAGTGGGGACAGCAAATCAGCCCCAGCATTTT
.	TRBJ2-5	.	TRBV2	CASSDRGVAQYF	TGTGCCAGCAGTGATAGGGGAGTAGCCCAGTACTTC
TRBD1	TRBJ2-5	.	TRBV10-3	CATGQGDLTQYF	TGTGCCACTGGACAGGGGGACTTGACCCAGTACTTC
.	TRBJ2-5	many	TRBV7-7	CASSTGSRGVETQYF	TGTGCTAGCTCCACGGGATCTAGGGGCGTAGAGACCCAGTACTTC
TRBD2	TRBJ2-1	.	TRBV19	CASSMEGTSGYEQFF	TGTGCCAGTAGTATGGAGGGGACTAGTGGTTATGAGCAGTTCTTC
.	TRBJ2-2	.	TRBV5-6	CASSLVAAVTGELFF	TGTGCCAGCAGCTTGGTAGCGGCAGTCACCGGGGAGCTGTTTTTT
TRBD2	TRBJ2-2	many	TRBV4-1	CASSQAGLAGVRAGELFF	TGCGCCAGCAGCCAAGCGGGACTAGCGGGAGTTAGGGCCGGGGAGCTGTTTTTT
TRBD1	TRBJ1-1	few	TRBV29-1	CSVTRRGDRVGEAFF	TGCAGCGTTACCCGGAGGGGGGACAGGGTCGGGGAAGCTTTCTTT
TRBD1	TRBJ1-4	many	TRBV19	CASTWTGLSEKLFF	TGTGCCAGTACCTGGACAGGATTATCTGAAAAACTGTTTTTT
TRBD2	TRBJ2-1	.	TRBV2	CASSATAPGLAPNEQFF	TGTGCCAGCAGTGCTACAGCGCCGGGACTAGCGCCGAATGAGCAGTTCTTC
.	TRBJ1-5	many	TRBV7-9	CASSLDNSNQPQHF	TGTGCCAGCAGCTTAGATAACAGCAATCAGCCCCAGCATTTT
TRBD2	TRBJ2-7	many	TRBV20-1	CSAREGGRGSYEQYF	TGCAGTGCTAGAGAGGGGGGGAGGGGTTCCTACGAGCAGTACTTC
.	TRBJ2-4	many	TRBV18	CATGPSPNLDIQYF	TGTGCCACAGGACCCAGCCCGAACCTAGACATTCAGTACTTC
.	TRBJ1-2	many	TRBV10-3	CAISDPGTFYGYTF	TGTGCCATCAGTGACCCCGGGACGTTTTATGGCTACACCTTC
.	TRBJ2-5	many	TRBV5-4	CASSGGLRETQYF	TGTGCCAGCAGCGGGGGACTCAGGGAGACCCAGTACTTC
.	TRBJ2-1	.	TRBV29-1	CSASGLGSYNEQFF	TGCAGCGCTTCGGGGCTCGGCTCATACAATGAGCAGTTCTTC
.	TRBJ1-3	many	TRBV5-8	CASSLVGRNTIYF	TGTGCCAGCAGCTTGGTGGGCAGAAACACCATATATTTT
TRBD1	TRBJ2-3	.	TRBV24-1	CATSGGQGGTDTQYF	TGTGCCACCAGTGGGGGACAGGGAGGTACAGATACGCAGTATTTT
.	TRBJ1-5	few	TRBV6-5	CASSPSRGTSSNQPQHF	TGTGCCAGCAGTCCGTCGCGGGGCACGTCGAGCAATCAGCCCCAGCATTTT
TRBD2	TRBJ2-5	many	TRBV4-1	CASSPMTSGGAQETQYF	TGCGCCAGCAGTCCCATGACTAGCGGGGGTGCCCAAGAGACCCAGTACTTC
.	TRBJ1-6	.	TRBV19	CASSIGANSPLHF	TGTGCCAGTAGTATAGGAGCGAACTCACCCCTCCACTTT
.	TRBJ2-7	many	TRBV28	CASSSSAPYEQYF	TGTGCCAGCAGTTCTTCAGCCCCCTACGAGCAGTACTTC
.	TRBJ2-7	many	TRBV11-2	CASSLDAAVYEQYF	TGTGCCAGCAGCTTAGATGCGGCAGTCTACGAGCAGTACTTC
.	TRBJ2-7	.	TRBV27	CASIRTTYEQYF	TGTGCCAGCATTAGGACAACATACGAGCAGTACTTC
.	TRBJ2-3	many	TRBV20-1	CSADPRTDTQYF	TGCAGTGCGGACCCTAGGACAGATACGCAGTATTTT
.	TRBJ2-5	many	TRBV20-1	CSARVDRQETQYF	TGCAGTGCTAGGGTTGACAGACAAGAGACCCAGTACTTC
.	TRBJ2-1	.	TRBV11-2	CASSLLLTSLEQFF	TGTGCCAGCAGCTTACTCCTCACTAGCCTTGAGCAGTTCTTC
TRBD1	TRBJ2-5	many	TRBV9	CASSQGTVPRETQYF	TGTGCCAGCAGCCAAGGGACAGTTCCCCGAGAGACCCAGTACTTC
.	TRBJ1-2	many	TRBV7-2	CASSQHGDRSDGYTF	TGTGCCAGCAGCCAACACGGAGACAGGTCAGATGGCTACACCTTC
TRBD2	TRBJ2-3	many	TRBV11-2	CASSNIGTSGSTDTQYF	TGTGCCAGCAGCAACATAGGGACTAGCGGTAGCACAGATACGCAGTATTTT
.	TRBJ2-2	once	TRBV7-9	CASSLALGPNTGELFF	TGTGCCAGCAGCTTAGCCTTGGGGCCCAACACCGGGGAGCTGTTTTTT
TRBD1	TRBJ2-6	many	TRBV4-1	CASSQEQGAGANVLTF	TGCGCCAGCAGCCAAGAACAGGGGGCTGGGGCCAACGTCCTGACTTTC
TRBD2	TRBJ2-3	many	TRBV19	CASSSTSGSTDTQYF	TGTGCCAGTAGTTCGACTAGCGGGAGCACAGATACGCAGTATTTT
TRBD1	TRBJ1-5	.	TRBV2	CASSARDSKTGNINQPQHF	TGTGCCAGCAGTGCTAGAGATTCCAAGACAGGGAATATTAATCAGCCCCAGCATTTT
.	TRBJ1-5	many	TRBV7-2	CASSKPGQGQPQHF	TGTGCCAGCAGCAAGCCCGGACAAGGGCAGCCCCAGCATTTT
.	TRBJ2-3	many	TRBV7-3	CASSLGRGSTDTQYF	TGTGCCAGCAGCTTAGGGCGGGGAAGCACAGATACGCAGTATTTT
TRBD2	TRBJ2-7	.	TRBV6-1	CASRPGTKSSYEQYF	TGTGCCAGCAGACCCGGGACTAAAAGCTCCTACGAGCAGTACTTC